This record concerns one TCR beta chain sequence. A multiplex PCR was run with 60 Vbeta primers and 13 Jbeta primers. Libraries were prepared by immunoSEQ multiplex PCR; TCRdb keeps only in-frame clonotypes and omits some of them. The table shows 100,000 to 150,000 clones, with around 78% occurring only once. This CDR3 contains 13 residues. The germline gives CDR1 GTSNPN, CDR2 SVGIG (reference sequence). V was clipped by 3 bases and J by 5 bases, with 11 bases between them. This sample was taken from a study of cytomegalovirus exposure and HLA in healthy donors. The sequencing sample was made of PBMCs. J is TRBJ1-5 and V is TRBV30, with unresolved D. The source of this sequence is a man aged 45-65 years in good health and CMV-seronegative. CDR3 residues: CAWSLSDDQPQHF. CDR3 nucleotide sequence: TGTGCCTGGAGCCTAAGCGACGATCAGCCCCAGCATTTT.